The 29 T cell receptor beta chains presented below share a single source sample, sequenced in a study of response to subunit inactivated influenza vaccine. TCRdb recomputed calls from the RT-PCR reads with MiXCR, one row per CDR3 protein. The repertoire consists of just under 550,000 distinct CDR3 sequences, with roughly a quarter occurring once and the leading ten covering approximately 3%. This same sample was also taken into another study, of T cells expressing NK-cell markers. That investigation notes: A 5'RACE template switching approach incorporating UMIs was used to make TCR beta cDNA.

Here the sequenced sample was CD4+ T cells sorted from PBMCs, taken about 12 days after vaccination. The receptor set was obtained from a man aged 50-59 years who received an inactivated influenza vaccine.

This clonotype was seen a few times. The genes are TRBV7-2 and TRBJ2-2, with 7 bases fitting TRBD2. The CDR3 runs to 15 residues. J lost 6 bases, V lost 1 base, and 5 bases had no gene match. The germline V gene has CDR1 SGHTA and CDR2 FQGNSA. The CDR3 protein is CASSLVGGESGELFF. The CDR3 nucleotides read TGTGCCAGCAGCTTAGTTGGGGGGGAATCCGGGGAGCTGTTTTTT.

The sample holds a few counts of this clonotype. The CDR3, as DNA: TGCAGCGTTGTCCCAGCGGGAGCACTTGAGCAGTTCTTC. Encoded protein: CSVVPAGALEQFF. The chain is built from TRBV29-1 and TRBJ2-1; TRBD2 agrees at 8 bases. The CDR3 consists of 13 residues. Germline trimming cut 4 bases from V and 9 bases from J; bases unmatched to any gene: 8. Looked up from germline, CDR1 is SQVTM and CDR2 is ANQGSEA.

The chain has TRBV7-9 and TRBJ2-7; D unresolved. This CDR3 is built from 14 residues. Germline assignment: CDR1 SEHNR and CDR2 FQNEAQ (reference sequence). The V gene lost 5 bases and the J gene lost 0 bases, with 11 bases spanning the gap. In nucleotides, the CDR3 is TGTGCCAGCAGCCCCCACGACACCTCCTACGAGCAGTACTTC. Its protein is CASSPHDTSYEQYF.

This clonotype has just a few counts. The CDR3 here is CSELSGSHGDEQFF. Written as DNA, the CDR3 is TGCAGCGAGCTTAGCGGGAGCCACGGGGATGAGCAGTTCTTC. The V call is TRBV29-1, the J call TRBJ2-1, with 9 nucleotides matching TRBD2. The junction had 12 bases not matched to a gene; V was cut back by 7 bases and J by 8 bases. The CDR3 covers 14 residues. Germline CDR1 is SQVTM and CDR2 is ANQGSEA.

This clonotype was seen a single time. V is TRBV5-1 and J is TRBJ2-3; weak D call: TRBD1 (5 bases). V lost 6 bases to trimming and J lost 0 bases, with 11 bases between them. Germline loops: CDR1 SGHRS, CDR2 YFSETQ. The CDR3 has 14 residues. As DNA, the CDR3 is TGCGCCAGCAAGACAGTTCCTAGCACAGATACGCAGTATTTT. Its translation: CASKTVPSTDTQYF.

This chain links TRBV12-3 or TRBV12-4 with TRBJ1-1; D may be TRBD1 (6 bases). Trimming took off 3 bases at V and 8 bases at J, with 16 bases between the two ends. The CDR3 runs to 14 residues. The CDR3: CASSLGARGFEAFF. The CDR3 nucleotides are TGTGCCAGCAGTTTGGGAGCCAGGGGATTCGAAGCTTTCTTT.

This chain connects TRBV12-3 or TRBV12-4 to TRBJ1-1, with D maybe TRBD1 (5 bases). The V gene lost 5 bases and the J gene lost 4 bases, with 20 bases spanning the gap. The CDR3 covers 16 residues. Here the CDR3 reads CASSPQQAGSGTEAFF. CDR3 DNA: TGTGCCAGCAGTCCCCAACAAGCAGGGTCTGGCACTGAAGCTTTCTTT.

This clonotype showed up just a few times. The V and J genes are TRBV5-4 and TRBJ2-7; 7 positions agree with TRBD2. The length of the CDR3 is 14 residues. Germline loops: CDR1 SGHNT, CDR2 YYREEE (reference sequence). The J segment lost 2 bases and the V segment lost 5 bases, leaving 7 bases of the junction unmatched. In DNA form, the CDR3 reads TGTGCCAGCAGATCTAGCGGCTCCCCCTACGAGCAGTACTTC. Its translation is CASRSSGSPYEQYF.

The chain links TRBV2 to TRBJ2-1, with D possibly TRBD2 on 7 matching bases. Germline loops: CDR1 SNHLY, CDR2 FYNNEI. The CDR3 has 15 amino acids. With 2 bases removed from V and 4 bases from J, the gap between germline ends came to 12 bases. The CDR3 spells CASSERRGGYNEQFF. CDR3 DNA sequence: TGTGCCAGCAGTGAAAGAAGGGGGGGGTACAATGAGCAGTTCTTC.

This chain connects TRBV20-1 to TRBJ2-3, with 7 bases that match TRBD2. The germline CDR1 and CDR2 sequences are DFQATT and SNEGSKA (reference sequence). CDR3 length: 14 residues. Trimming cost V 1 base and J 4 bases; bases outside gene matches: 5. The CDR3 sequence: CSARGGGGADTQYF. The CDR3 region has the DNA TGCAGTGCTAGAGGGGGCGGGGGTGCAGATACGCAGTATTTT.

This clonotype occurred a few times. The genes are TRBV6-5 and TRBJ2-7; TRBD2 might be the D (6 bases). CDR3 length: 13 amino acids. The ends were cut back, 5 bases at V and 4 bases at J, with 12 bases in the middle. CDR1 is MNHEY and CDR2 is SVGAGI in the germline V gene. CDR3 nucleotide sequence: TGTGCCAGCAGTAACGGGGGACCTTACGAGCAGTACTTC. It codes for CASSNGGPYEQYF.

The chain couples TRBV9 to TRBJ2-4, with 7 nucleotides matching TRBD2. Germline values: CDR1 SGDLS, CDR2 YYNGEE. J lost 7 bases, V lost 0 bases, and 4 bases had no gene match. The CDR3 is made up of 14 amino acids. The CDR3 coding sequence is TGTGCCAGCAGCGTAGGTGGGGGGGATAACATTCAGTACTTC. It codes for CASSVGGGDNIQYF.

This clonotype was observed a few times. The V and J genes are TRBV3-1 and TRBJ1-2, with D hard to call. Deletions cut 0 bases from V and 3 bases from J, with 8 bases between. There are 14 residues in the CDR3. The germline gives CDR1 LGHDT, CDR2 YNNKEL (reference sequence). For the CDR3, the DNA is TGTGCCAGCAGCCAAGACGAGCCCTACTATGGCTACACCTTC. Protein product: CASSQDEPYYGYTF.

V and J are TRBV3-1 and TRBJ2-2; TRBD2 matches at 7 bases. This CDR3 is 14 amino acids long. J was trimmed by 5 bases and V by 3 bases; bases with no gene match: 3. In germline, CDR1 is LGHDT, CDR2 YNNKEL (reference sequence). CDR3 DNA: TGTGCCAGCAGCCAGAGGGGAGGGACCGGGGAGCTGTTTTTT. Protein product: CASSQRGGTGELFF.

This clonotype was seen a few times. The rearrangement links TRBV3-1 to TRBJ2-7; weak D call: TRBD2 (5 bases). The CDR3 is 15 amino acids. CDR1 and CDR2 from the germline V gene are LGHDT and YNNKEL (reference sequence). V lost 4 bases and J lost 3, with 16 bases in between. The DNA of the CDR3 is TGTGCCAGCAGCCTCAAACTAGACCCTTACTACGAGCAGTACTTC. Protein sequence: CASSLKLDPYYEQYF.

Many counts were recorded for this clonotype. The genes are TRBV4-1 and TRBJ1-5; D gene uncertain. The germline V gene encodes CDR1 MGHRA and CDR2 YSYEKL. The CDR3 is made up of 14 amino acids. V lost 3 bases and J 6 bases, leaving 12 bases between the germline ends. The CDR3 sequence is CASSQRHGSQPQHF. The CDR3 DNA follows: TGCGCCAGCAGCCAGAGACATGGGAGTCAGCCCCAGCATTTT.

This clonotype was recorded at least ten times. The V call is TRBV29-1, the J call TRBJ2-1; 7 nucleotides line up with TRBD2. Losses at the gene ends were 7 bases for V and 0 bases for J; bases not matched to a gene: 6. Germline CDR1 is SQVTM and CDR2 is ANQGSEA. CDR3 size: 14 residues. The DNA for the CDR3 is TGCAGCGCCATAGCGGGCAGCTCCTACAATGAGCAGTTCTTC. The encoded protein is CSAIAGSSYNEQFF.

CDR3 protein: CASSESADRNTIYF. The CDR3 nucleotides are TGTGCCAGCAGTGAATCGGCAGACCGAAACACCATATATTTT. The chain uses TRBV2 and TRBJ1-3, with D uncertain. Looked up from germline, CDR1 is SNHLY and CDR2 is FYNNEI. The CDR3 consists of 14 residues. V lost 2 bases, J lost 5 bases, and 10 bases lay in between.

This clonotype has only a few counts. The J gene is TRBJ2-5, the V gene TRBV28, with a tentative D call TRBD2 (5 bases). The length of the CDR3 is 15 residues. CDR1 is MDHEN and CDR2 is SYDVKM in the germline V gene. V was trimmed by 3 bases and J by 2 bases, leaving 13 bases between them. In DNA, the CDR3 is TGTGCCAGCAGTTTTGGTCCTAGCCGACAAGAGACCCAGTACTTC. It yields the protein CASSFGPSRQETQYF.

The chain recombines TRBV29-1 with TRBJ2-2; 15 nucleotides match TRBD2. Unmatched junction bases numbered 6, after V lost 1 base and J lost 6 bases. The germline V gene has CDR1 SQVTM and CDR2 ANQGSEA. This CDR3 spans 17 amino acids. As DNA, the CDR3 is TGCAGCGTTGAAGGTCTCTGGACTAGCGGGAGGGCCGGGGAGCTGTTTTTT. This codes for CSVEGLWTSGRAGELFF.

The chain couples TRBV7-2 to TRBJ1-1; D gene unclear. The CDR3 covers 15 residues. Deletions cut 1 base from V and 1 base from J, with 10 bases between. CDR1 and CDR2 (germline): SGHTA, FQGNSA. The CDR3 DNA follows: TGTGCCAGCAGCTTAGTCGAGGGCCAGAACACTGAAGCTTTCTTT. Its protein is CASSLVEGQNTEAFF.

The table lists this clonotype with many counts. The J gene is TRBJ2-1, the V gene TRBV6-2 or TRBV6-3, with D perhaps matching TRBD1 or TRBD2 (5 bases each). Deletions cut 6 bases from V and 4 bases from J, with 16 bases between. The CDR3 runs to 15 residues. Germline V gene sequence: CDR1 MNHEY, CDR2 SVGEGT. CDR3 amino acids: CASSLGASRYNEQFF. The CDR3 nucleotides are TGTGCCAGCAGCCTAGGGGCTAGCAGGTACAATGAGCAGTTCTTC.

The chain is built from TRBV7-7 and TRBJ2-2, with D perhaps matching TRBD1 (5 bases). The V gene's germline CDR1 is SSHAT and CDR2 FNYEAQ (reference sequence). V shed 1 base and J shed 5 bases, with 14 bases lying between them. The CDR3 contains 16 residues. The CDR3: CASSLEGGQVTGELFF. In DNA, the CDR3 is TGTGCCAGCAGCTTAGAAGGCGGACAAGTTACCGGGGAGCTGTTTTTT.

J is TRBJ2-3 and V is TRBV20-1; D is unclear. Germline CDR1 reads DFQATT; CDR2 reads SNEGSKA (reference sequence). CDR3 size: 16 residues. Trimming pared 0 bases from V and 2 bases from J, leaving 15 bases between. The CDR3 nucleotides are TGCAGTGCTAGAGATGTGGCGGATGGGATCACAGATACGCAGTATTTT. Protein product: CSARDVADGITDTQYF.

The chain is built from TRBV6-1 and TRBJ2-7, with 8 bases matching TRBD1. This CDR3 comprises 14 residues. Germline V gives CDR1 MNHNS, CDR2 SASEGT. V shed 4 bases and J 2 bases; nucleotides not matched to a gene: 4. DNA of the CDR3: TGTGCCAGCAGTGTCGACAGGGGACCCTACGAGCAGTACTTC. Amino acid sequence: CASSVDRGPYEQYF.

J is TRBJ1-2 and V is TRBV15; D remains ambiguous. CDR3 length: 13 residues. Between the trimmed V and J ends, which lost 0 bases and 1 base, there was a span of 3 bases. Germline CDR1 reads LNHNV; CDR2 reads YYDKDF (reference sequence). In nucleotides, the CDR3 is TGTGCCACCAGCAGAGAACTTAACTATGGCTACACCTTC. This translates into CATSRELNYGYTF.

This clonotype was seen a handful of times. The V and J genes are TRBV3-1 and TRBJ1-6, with D tentatively TRBD1 (5 bases). The V gene's germline CDR1 is LGHDT and CDR2 YNNKEL (reference sequence). V lost 0 bases to trimming and J lost 10 bases, with 13 bases between them. CDR3 length: 15 residues. CDR3 bases: TGTGCCAGCAGCCAAGATTGGGCAGGGAAATCACCCCTCCACTTT. This encodes CASSQDWAGKSPLHF.

The V and J genes are TRBV7-2 and TRBJ2-2; no firm D call. CDR1 and CDR2 from the germline V gene are SGHTA and FQGNSA. The CDR3 is 14 residues long. V was clipped by 3 bases and J by 2 bases, with 7 bases between them. The CDR3 here is CASSFSPNTGELFF. The CDR3 nucleotides are TGTGCCAGCAGCTTTAGCCCAAACACCGGGGAGCTGTTTTTT.

This clonotype was observed a handful of times. The chain joins TRBV3-1 to TRBJ1-6; D remains ambiguous. The CDR3 length is 11 residues. Germline CDR1 LGHDT, CDR2 YNNKEL (reference sequence). The germline V and J ends were trimmed by 3 bases and 8 bases, with 2 bases remaining between them. This CDR3 is CASSQDSPLHF. The CDR3 nucleotides are TGTGCCAGCAGCCAGGATTCACCCCTCCACTTT.